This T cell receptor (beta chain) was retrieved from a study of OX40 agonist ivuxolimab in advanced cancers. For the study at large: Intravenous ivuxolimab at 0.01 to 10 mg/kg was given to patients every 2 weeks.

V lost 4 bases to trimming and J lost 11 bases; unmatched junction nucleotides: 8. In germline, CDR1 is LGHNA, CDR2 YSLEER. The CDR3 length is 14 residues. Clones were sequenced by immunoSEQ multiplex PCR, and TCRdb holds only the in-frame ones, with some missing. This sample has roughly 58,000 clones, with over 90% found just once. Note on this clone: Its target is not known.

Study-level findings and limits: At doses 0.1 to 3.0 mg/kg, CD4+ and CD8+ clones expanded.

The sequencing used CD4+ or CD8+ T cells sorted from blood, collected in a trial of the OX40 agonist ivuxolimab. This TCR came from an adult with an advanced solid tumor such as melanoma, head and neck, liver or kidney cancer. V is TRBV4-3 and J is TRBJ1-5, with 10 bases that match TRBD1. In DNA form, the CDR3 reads TGCGCCAGCAGCCCGGGGACAGGGGAGGAGACCCAGCATTTT. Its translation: CASSPGTGEETQHF.